A selection of T cell receptor beta chains follows, all from one sample in a study of blood T cell repertoires in COVID-19. Assay: immunoSEQ multiplex PCR; the TCRdb copy retains only in-frame clones and omits some. The sample carries 300,000 to 450,000 clones, about 89% recorded once. Sequenced: peripheral blood. The source is a young woman with COVID-19, enrolled during active disease. CDR3s include the opening cysteine and the closing phenylalanine or tryptophan. A D gene is named only where the DNA matches it firmly. Expanded clones get a size class; other rows say once, few or many, or leave the size out.

V: TRBV12-3/TRBV12-4; D: -; size: once; J: TRBJ2-1; CDR3: CASSLGQYNEQFF; DNA: TGTGCCAGCAGTTTAGGGCAATACAATGAGCAGTTCTTC
V: TRBV7-9; D: TRBD1; size: -; J: TRBJ2-7; CDR3: CASSKGQGLSLPSYEQYF; DNA: TGTGCCAGCAGCAAGGGACAGGGGCTTTCCCTGCCCTCCTACGAGCAGTACTTC
V: TRBV4-2; D: -; size: -; J: TRBJ2-3; CDR3: CASSPSPSEVTDTQYF; DNA: TGTGCCAGCAGCCCGTCGCCGTCGGAGGTCACAGATACGCAGTATTTT
V: TRBV7-2; D: TRBD2; size: -; J: TRBJ2-3; CDR3: CASSLGEGGRASYTQYF; DNA: TGTGCCAGCAGCTTAGGAGAGGGCGGGAGGGCCAGTTATACGCAGTATTTT
V: TRBV3-1/TRBV3-2; D: -; size: -; J: TRBJ2-5; CDR3: CASSQWGQGGETQYF; DNA: TGTGCCAGCAGCCAATGGGGCCAGGGGGGAGAGACCCAGTACTTC
V: TRBV24-1; D: -; size: -; J: TRBJ2-2; CDR3: CATGSQGNTGELFF; DNA: TGTGCCACAGGTAGTCAGGGGAACACCGGGGAGCTGTTTTTT
V: TRBV7-8; D: -; size: -; J: TRBJ1-4; CDR3: CASSQPGGELFF; DNA: TGTGCCAGCAGCCAACCTGGGGGGGAACTGTTTTTT
V: TRBV6-5; D: -; size: -; J: TRBJ2-1; CDR3: CASSYPGMGEQFF; DNA: TGTGCCAGCAGTTACCCGGGTATGGGTGAGCAGTTCTTC
V: TRBV5-8; D: -; size: -; J: TRBJ1-2; CDR3: CASSSRRGIGYGYTF; DNA: TGTGCCAGCAGCTCCCGTAGGGGCATAGGCTATGGCTACACCTTC
V: TRBV7-2; D: -; size: few; J: TRBJ1-1; CDR3: CASSSGWGNTEAFF; DNA: TGTGCCAGCAGCTCAGGGTGGGGGAACACTGAAGCTTTCTTT
V: TRBV19; D: -; size: -; J: TRBJ1-5; CDR3: CASTPTVYSNQPQHF; DNA: TGTGCCAGTACCCCTACGGTATATAGCAATCAGCCCCAGCATTTT
V: TRBV2; D: -; size: -; J: TRBJ1-4; CDR3: CASSERSGFNEKLFF; DNA: TGTGCCAGCAGTGAAAGGTCGGGGTTTAATGAAAAACTGTTTTTT
V: TRBV19; D: TRBD1; size: -; J: TRBJ1-3; CDR3: CASSRTGTGGAYGNTIYF; DNA: TGTGCCAGTAGCCGAACCGGGACAGGGGGCGCATATGGAAACACCATATATTTT
V: TRBV19; D: TRBD1; size: once; J: TRBJ1-2; CDR3: CASKDRGDYGYTF; DNA: TGTGCCAGTAAAGACAGGGGGGACTATGGCTACACCTTC
V: TRBV30; D: TRBD2; size: -; J: TRBJ2-1; CDR3: CAWSGGVAGVAYNEQFF; DNA: TGTGCCTGGAGTGGAGGGGTGGCGGGAGTTGCGTACAATGAGCAGTTCTTC
V: TRBV7-2; D: TRBD1; size: -; J: TRBJ1-1; CDR3: CASSSRTGGYVNTEAFF; DNA: TGTGCCAGCAGCTCGAGGACAGGGGGCTATGTGAACACTGAAGCTTTCTTT
V: TRBV5-1; D: TRBD1; size: -; J: TRBJ2-7; CDR3: CASSTPDRSSYEQYF; DNA: TGCGCCAGCAGCACTCCGGACAGGAGCTCCTACGAGCAGTACTTC
V: TRBV7-8; D: -; size: -; J: TRBJ1-6; CDR3: CASSLARGRAYNSPLHF; DNA: TGTGCCAGCAGCTTAGCGCGGGGAAGGGCGTATAATTCACCCCTCCACTTT
V: TRBV7-9; D: TRBD1; size: -; J: TRBJ1-2; CDR3: CASSSLRDSPLNYGYTF; DNA: TGTGCCAGCAGCTCACTCCGGGACAGTCCCTTAAACTATGGCTACACCTTC
V: TRBV15; D: -; size: -; J: TRBJ1-6; CDR3: CATSREVMGAGSPLHF; DNA: TGTGCCACCAGCAGAGAGGTTATGGGGGCTGGCTCACCCCTCCACTTT
V: TRBV29-1; D: -; size: -; J: TRBJ2-2; CDR3: CSVGGQGRTGELFF; DNA: TGCAGCGTTGGGGGCCAGGGGCGCACCGGGGAGCTGTTTTTT
V: TRBV27; D: -; size: -; J: TRBJ1-1; CDR3: CASSLSIKTLAFF; DNA: TGTGCCAGCAGTTTATCGATAAAAACTCTAGCTTTCTTT
V: TRBV13; D: -; size: -; J: TRBJ1-4; CDR3: CASSPRSTNEKLFF; DNA: TGTGCCAGCAGCCCCAGGTCGACTAATGAAAAACTGTTTTTT
V: TRBV27; D: TRBD2; size: -; J: TRBJ2-5; CDR3: CASSFRAGEGQETQYF; DNA: TGTGCCAGCAGTTTTCGGGCGGGAGAGGGCCAAGAGACCCAGTACTTC
V: TRBV13; D: TRBD1; size: -; J: TRBJ1-2; CDR3: CASSPGQGGMRGYTF; DNA: TGTGCCAGCAGCCCAGGACAGGGTGGAATGAGAGGCTACACCTTC
V: TRBV10-2; D: -; size: few; J: TRBJ1-2; CDR3: CASGTNYGYTF; DNA: TGCGCCAGCGGCACAAACTATGGCTACACCTTC
V: TRBV6-2/TRBV6-3; D: TRBD1; size: -; J: TRBJ1-2; CDR3: CASSYLQGADGYTF; DNA: TGTGCCAGCAGTTACTTGCAGGGGGCGGACGGCTACACCTTC
V: TRBV19; D: -; size: -; J: TRBJ2-3; CDR3: CASSIGGAGAVLTDTQYF; DNA: TGTGCCAGTAGTATAGGAGGGGCGGGGGCCGTCCTCACAGATACGCAGTATTTT
V: TRBV24-1; D: -; size: -; J: TRBJ1-1; CDR3: CATSESMNTEAFF; DNA: TGTGCCACCAGTGAATCCATGAACACTGAAGCTTTCTTT
V: TRBV24-1; D: TRBD2; size: -; J: TRBJ2-1; CDR3: CATSALQGGGRFF; DNA: TGTGCCACCAGTGCCCTACAGGGCGGGGGGAGGTTCTTC
V: TRBV6-6; D: -; size: -; J: TRBJ2-7; CDR3: CASSYSGPGGKYEQYF; DNA: TGTGCCAGCAGTTACTCAGGGCCGGGGGGCAAATACGAGCAGTACTTC
V: TRBV19; D: -; size: -; J: TRBJ2-7; CDR3: CASSIAEPYEQYF; DNA: TGTGCCAGTAGTATAGCGGAGCCCTACGAGCAGTACTTC
V: TRBV25-1; D: -; size: -; J: TRBJ1-2; CDR3: CASSEFRPRAGPREDTF; DNA: TGTGCCAGCAGTGAATTCCGCCCCCGTGCAGGCCCTAGGGAGGACACCTTC
V: TRBV3-1/TRBV3-2; D: TRBD1; size: once; J: TRBJ1-2; CDR3: CASSQAGQIYGYTF; DNA: TGTGCCAGCAGCCAGGCGGGACAGATTTATGGCTACACCTTC
V: TRBV10-3; D: TRBD2; size: -; J: TRBJ2-1; CDR3: CAIGAGVDNEQFF; DNA: TGTGCCATTGGGGCGGGAGTCGACAATGAGCAGTTCTTC
V: TRBV6-5; D: TRBD2; size: once; J: TRBJ2-3; CDR3: CASRPASGTQYF; DNA: TGTGCCAGCAGACCTGCTAGCGGAACGCAGTATTTT
V: TRBV7-2; D: TRBD1; size: -; J: TRBJ1-4; CDR3: CASSFRGTGGALGEKLFF; DNA: TGTGCCAGCAGCTTCCGAGGGACAGGGGGCGCGTTAGGTGAAAAACTGTTTTTT
V: TRBV27; D: -; size: -; J: TRBJ1-1; CDR3: CASSLYRGNTEAFF; DNA: TGTGCCAGCAGTTTATATAGGGGGAACACTGAAGCTTTCTTT